This paragraph covers one T cell receptor beta chain sequence. This specimen comes from a study of blood T cell repertoires in COVID-19. Repertoires were generated with immunoSEQ multiplex PCR, while TCRdb's copy carries only in-frame clones and drops some. The data show 400,000 or so clones, around 89% seen once. Germline values: CDR1 MNHNY, CDR2 SVGAGI (reference sequence). The V gene end was trimmed by 6 bases and the J gene end by 0 bases; junction bases not matched to a gene: 5. This CDR3 region has 15 residues. While infection was still active, Seattle patients were enrolled and then followed longitudinally.

The origin of this receptor is a woman aged 40 to 50 with COVID-19, enrolled during active disease. Sequenced: peripheral blood. The V and J genes are TRBV6-6 and TRBJ1-3; 7 nucleotides align to TRBD1. CDR3 protein: CASSQGQSSGNTIYF. The CDR3, as DNA: TGTGCCAGCAGCCAGGGACAGAGCTCTGGAAACACCATATATTTT.